The 16 T cell receptor beta chains listed next were all sequenced from one sample in a study of blood T cell repertoires in COVID-19. TCRdb keeps only in-frame clones here, not all; method: immunoSEQ multiplex PCR. In the table there are about 180,000 clones, over 75% of which are singletons. The sequencing input was peripheral blood. Source of these receptors: a person aged 65 to 79 with COVID-19, enrolled during active disease.

This clone was seen only a few times. This sequence joins TRBV4-3 and TRBJ1-2; possible D gene TRBD1, 5 bases. The V gene lost 0 bases and the J gene lost 3 bases, with 11 bases spanning the gap. CDR3 length equals 15 residues. The germline V gene has CDR1 LGHNA and CDR2 YSLEER. CDR3 loop: CASSQDLGGDYGYTF. The CDR3 region has the DNA TGCGCCAGCAGCCAAGATTTGGGAGGGGACTATGGCTACACCTTC.

This rearrangement joins TRBV6-5 to TRBJ1-1, with 8 bases fitting TRBD1. CDR1 is MNHEY, CDR2 SVGAGI, per germline. The CDR3 length is 14 residues. Trimming removed 7 bases from V and 3 bases from J; junction bases left unmatched: 7. The CDR3 coding sequence is TGTGCCAGCAACAAACAGGGGGGGGACACTGAAGCTTTCTTT. It translates to CASNKQGGDTEAFF.

The V call is TRBV10-3, the J call TRBJ1-1; TRBD1 might be the D (5 bases). Trimming stripped 4 bases from V and 6 bases from J, with 12 bases between. This CDR3 is 13 amino acids long. In germline, CDR1 is ENHRY, CDR2 SYGVKD. This CDR3 is CAISGGRAAEAFF. The DNA for the CDR3 is TGTGCCATCAGTGGGGGCAGGGCGGCTGAAGCTTTCTTT.

This clone was observed a few times. The chain joins TRBV28 to TRBJ2-3; possible D gene TRBD2, 5 bases. Trimming removed 5 bases from V and 2 bases from J, with 11 bases in between. The CDR3 loop spans 14 amino acids. Germline CDR1 and CDR2: MDHEN and SYDVKM. The chain's CDR3 is CASSPRLFTDTQYF. In DNA form, the CDR3 reads TGTGCCAGCAGTCCGAGACTATTCACAGATACGCAGTATTTT. The full variable domain, with the rest looked up from reference TRBV28 and TRBJ2-3, is DVKVTQSSRYLVKRTGEKVFLECVQDMDHENMFWYRQDPGLGLRLIYFSYDVKMKEKGDIPEGYSVSREKKERFSLILESASTNQTSMYLCASSPRLFTDTQYFGPGTRLTVL.

The rearrangement joins TRBV5-1 to TRBJ2-3; D perhaps matches TRBD1 (6 bases). Trimming took off 0 bases at V and 3 bases at J, with 11 bases between the two ends. CDR1 and CDR2 from the germline V gene are SGHRS and YFSETQ. The CDR3 sequence is 15 residues long. CDR3 region: CASSLGQQGTDTQYF. The DNA of the CDR3 is TGCGCCAGCAGCTTGGGACAACAGGGAACAGATACGCAGTATTTT.

This chain joins TRBV20-1 and TRBJ1-5, with D uncertain. Looked up from germline, CDR1 is DFQATT and CDR2 is SNEGSKA (reference sequence). The length of the CDR3 is 16 residues. Trimming cost V 3 bases and J 0 bases, with 15 bases left between them. CDR3 protein: CSASSRNPYSNQPQHF. CDR3 bases: TGCAGTGCTAGTTCCAGAAACCCTTATAGCAATCAGCCCCAGCATTTT.

This chain connects TRBV6-6 to TRBJ1-5; 10 nucleotides agree with TRBD1. Germline V lookup: CDR1 MNHNY, CDR2 SVGAGI (reference sequence). After removal of 5 bases from V and 1 base from J, the junction contained 11 bases not matched to a gene. This CDR3 has 18 amino acids. The CDR3 bases are TGTGCCAGCAGTCCCAGGGACAGGGGTCAGTTAAGCAATCAGCCCCAGCATTTT. This gives the protein CASSPRDRGQLSNQPQHF.

This chain uses TRBV19 with TRBJ2-7; 9 bases are shared with TRBD2. With 4 bases clipped from V and 6 bases from J, the junction kept 7 bases outside the gene matches. The CDR3 has 14 amino acids. The germline CDR1 and CDR2 sequences are LNHDA and SQIVND (reference sequence). The CDR3 DNA reads TGTGCCAGTAGTACAGAGGGACTAGCAGGCGAGCAGTACTTC. The encoded protein is CASSTEGLAGEQYF.

The chain links TRBV19 to TRBJ2-7; TRBD1 matches at 7 bases. V lost 3 bases to trimming and J lost 6 bases; unmatched junction nucleotides: 8. The CDR3 is made up of 14 amino acids. Germline V gene sequence: CDR1 LNHDA, CDR2 SQIVND (reference sequence). The CDR3 sequence is CASSIREGAFEQYF. For the CDR3, the DNA is TGTGCCAGTAGTATTCGCGAGGGGGCCTTCGAGCAGTACTTC.

This clone appeared a few times. This chain connects TRBV7-2 to TRBJ2-2; D is perhaps TRBD1 (6 bases). Per the germline V gene, CDR1 is SGHTA and CDR2 is FQGNSA. This CDR3 comprises 15 residues. Between the trimmed V and J ends, which lost 4 bases and 4 bases, there was a span of 13 bases. CDR3: CASSSQGTVTGELFF. In nucleotides, the CDR3 is TGTGCCAGCAGCTCACAGGGTACGGTCACCGGGGAGCTGTTTTTT.

The chain is built from TRBV4-3 and TRBJ2-2; D gene ambiguous. The CDR3 consists of 14 residues. Germline assignment: CDR1 LGHNA and CDR2 YSLEER. Trimming removed 0 bases from V and 7 bases from J, with 9 bases in between. The CDR3 region has the DNA TGCGCCAGCAGCCAAGACTATACCATCGGGGAGCTGTTTTTT. Translating it yields CASSQDYTIGELFF.

This chain links TRBV29-1 with TRBJ2-3; the D gene is possibly TRBD2 (7 bases). V was cut by 4 bases and J by 0 bases, with 17 bases left in between. This CDR3 is built from 16 residues. Germline CDR1 reads SQVTM; CDR2 reads ANQGSEA. CDR3: CSVAGGGGISTDTQYF. The CDR3 DNA is TGCAGCGTTGCTGGGGGAGGGGGGATTAGCACAGATACGCAGTATTTT.

This clone was detected only once. CDR3 loop: CATRDFRTEAFF. The CDR3 region has the DNA TGTGCCACCCGGGACTTTCGTACTGAAGCTTTCTTT. The V call is TRBV12-3 or TRBV12-4, the J call TRBJ1-1; a weak D match, TRBD1 (5 bases). This CDR3 region has 12 residues. V dropped 10 bases and J dropped 5 bases, with 14 bases sitting between them.

The chain uses TRBV10-3 and TRBJ1-6; no reliable D call. This CDR3 spans 14 amino acids. CDR1 is ENHRY, CDR2 SYGVKD, per germline. V lost 6 bases to trimming and J lost 8 bases, with 14 bases between them. CDR3 nucleotides: TGTGCCATCAGACAGCACGACCGCGATTCACCCCTCCACTTT. Its protein is CAIRQHDRDSPLHF.

The V and J genes are TRBV6-2 or TRBV6-3 and TRBJ1-2; 7 nucleotides line up with TRBD1. The CDR3 is 11 residues long. CDR1 is MNHEY and CDR2 is SVGEGT in the germline V gene. V lost 5 bases and J lost 7; bases outside the gene matches: 1. DNA for the CDR3: TGTGCCAGCAGTAGGGGGCCTGGCTACACCTTC. Its protein is CASSRGPGYTF.

This chain links TRBV5-1 with TRBJ2-7; TRBD2 is a possible D gene (6 bases). CDR1 and CDR2 (germline): SGHRS, YFSETQ. Trimming removed 3 bases from V and 0 bases from J, with 10 bases in between. The CDR3 is 14 amino acids. Written as DNA, the CDR3 is TGCGCCAGCAGCTCTGGGGGGAGCTCCTACGAGCAGTACTTC. This sequence encodes CASSSGGSSYEQYF. Full variable domain (missing parts from reference TRBV5-1 and TRBJ2-7): KAGVTQTPRYLIKTRGQQVTLSCSPISGHRSVSWYQQTPGQGLQFLFEYFSETQRNKGNFPGRFSGRQFSNSRSEMNVSTLELGDSALYLCASSSGGSSYEQYFGPGTRLTVT.